This T cell receptor beta chain was sequenced in a study of OX40 agonist ivuxolimab in advanced cancers. Study-wide findings and caveats: No antigen was identified for the clonally expanded peripheral T cells.

Profiling relied on immunoSEQ multiplex PCR, and the TCRdb table lists in-frame clones only, not all of them. The table lists about 46,000 clones, around 90% of them singletons. Germline CDR1 reads SQVTM; CDR2 reads ANQGSEA. J was trimmed by 1 base and V by 2 bases; bases with no gene match: 9. The CDR3 is 16 residues long. Comment on this clone: The antigen remains unidentified.

The specimen was CD4+ or CD8+ T cells sorted from blood, collected in a trial of the OX40 agonist ivuxolimab. J is TRBJ2-7 and V is TRBV29-1; 9 positions agree with TRBD1. This receptor was identified in an adult with an advanced solid tumor such as melanoma, head and neck, liver or kidney cancer. DNA of the CDR3: TGCAGCGTTGAATTTGTTTCCGGGACAGGGTCCTACGAGCAGTACTTC. Its translation: CSVEFVSGTGSYEQYF.